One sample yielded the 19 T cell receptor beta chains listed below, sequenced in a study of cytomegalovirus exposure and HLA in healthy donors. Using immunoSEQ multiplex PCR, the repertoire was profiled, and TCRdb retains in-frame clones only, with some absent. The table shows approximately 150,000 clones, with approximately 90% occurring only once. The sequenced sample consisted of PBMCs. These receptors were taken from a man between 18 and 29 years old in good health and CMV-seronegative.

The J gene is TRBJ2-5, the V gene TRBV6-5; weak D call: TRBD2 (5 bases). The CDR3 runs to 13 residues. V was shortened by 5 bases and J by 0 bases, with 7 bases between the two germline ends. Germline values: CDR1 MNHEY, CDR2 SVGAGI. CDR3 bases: TGTGCCAGCAGTCCGGGATACCAAGAGACCCAGTACTTC. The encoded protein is CASSPGYQETQYF.

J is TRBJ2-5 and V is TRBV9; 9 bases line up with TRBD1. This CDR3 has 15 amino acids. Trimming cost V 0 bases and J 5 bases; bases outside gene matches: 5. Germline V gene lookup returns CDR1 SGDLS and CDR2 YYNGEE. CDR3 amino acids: CASSVVGQGRETQYF. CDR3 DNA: TGTGCCAGCAGCGTAGTCGGACAGGGGAGGGAGACCCAGTACTTC.

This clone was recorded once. CDR3 DNA sequence: TGTGCCAGCAGCAAAAGCCCGTATAGCAATCAGCCCCAGCATTTT. Its translation: CASSKSPYSNQPQHF. The V and J genes are TRBV21-1 and TRBJ1-5. TRBV21-1 constitutes a pseudogene. CDR3 length equals 15 residues.

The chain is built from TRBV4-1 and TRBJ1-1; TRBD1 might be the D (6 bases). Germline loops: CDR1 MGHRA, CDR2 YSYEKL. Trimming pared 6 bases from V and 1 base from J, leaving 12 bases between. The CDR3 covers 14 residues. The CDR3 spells CASRNRAQNTEAFF. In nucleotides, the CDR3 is TGCGCCAGCAGGAACAGGGCCCAGAACACTGAAGCTTTCTTT.

The CDR3 loop reads CASSRDRGGNEQFF. DNA of the CDR3: TGTGCCAGCAGCCGGGACAGGGGGGGCAATGAGCAGTTCTTC. The chain has TRBV27 and TRBJ2-1; 11 positions match TRBD1. The germline CDR1 and CDR2 sequences are MNHEY and SMNVEV (reference sequence). CDR3 length: 14 residues. V was clipped by 6 bases and J by 6 bases; unmatched bases: 4.

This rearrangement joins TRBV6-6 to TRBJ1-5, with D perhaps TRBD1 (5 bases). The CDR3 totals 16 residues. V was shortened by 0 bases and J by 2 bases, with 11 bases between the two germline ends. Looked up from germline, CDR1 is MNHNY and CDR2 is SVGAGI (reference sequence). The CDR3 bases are TGTGCCAGCAGTTACTCGGGACTCCGGGGCAATCAGCCCCAGCATTTT. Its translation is CASSYSGLRGNQPQHF.

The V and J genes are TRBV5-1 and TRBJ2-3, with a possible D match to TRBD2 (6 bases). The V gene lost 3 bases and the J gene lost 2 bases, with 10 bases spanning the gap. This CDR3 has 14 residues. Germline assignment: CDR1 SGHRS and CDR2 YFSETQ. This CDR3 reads CASSYAGITDTQYF. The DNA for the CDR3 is TGCGCCAGCAGCTATGCGGGAATCACAGATACGCAGTATTTT.

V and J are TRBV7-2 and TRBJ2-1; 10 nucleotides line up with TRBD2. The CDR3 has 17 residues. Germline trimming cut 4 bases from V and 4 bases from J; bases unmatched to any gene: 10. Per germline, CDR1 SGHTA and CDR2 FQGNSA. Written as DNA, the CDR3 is TGTGCCAGCAGCTCATTCCTAGCGGGAGCTTCTTACAATGAGCAGTTCTTC. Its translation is CASSSFLAGASYNEQFF. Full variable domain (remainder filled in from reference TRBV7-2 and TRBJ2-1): GAGVSQSPSNKVTEKGKDVELRCDPISGHTALYWYRQSLGQGLEFLIYFQGNSAPDKSGLPSDRFSAERTGGSVSTLTIQRTQQEDSAVYLCASSSFLAGASYNEQFFGPGTRLTVL.

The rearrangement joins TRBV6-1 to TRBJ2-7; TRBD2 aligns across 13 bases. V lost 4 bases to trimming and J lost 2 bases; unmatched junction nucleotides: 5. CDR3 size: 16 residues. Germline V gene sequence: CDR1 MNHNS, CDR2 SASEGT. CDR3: CASSAGTSGITYEQYV. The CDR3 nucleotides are TGTGCCAGCAGTGCCGGGACTAGCGGGATAACCTACGAGCAGTACGTC.

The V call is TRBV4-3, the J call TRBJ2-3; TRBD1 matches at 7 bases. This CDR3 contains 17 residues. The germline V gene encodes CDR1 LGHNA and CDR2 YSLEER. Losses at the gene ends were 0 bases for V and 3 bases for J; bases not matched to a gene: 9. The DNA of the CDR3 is TGCGCCAGCAGCCAAGATTACAGGGGATTTATGACAGATACGCAGTATTTT. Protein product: CASSQDYRGFMTDTQYF.

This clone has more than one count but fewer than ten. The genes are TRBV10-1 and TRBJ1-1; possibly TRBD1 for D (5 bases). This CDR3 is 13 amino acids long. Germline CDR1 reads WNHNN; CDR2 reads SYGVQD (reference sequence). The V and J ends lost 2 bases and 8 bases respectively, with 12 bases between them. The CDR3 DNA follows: TGCGCCAGCAGTGAGGGGAGGGACGGAGAAGCTTTCTTT. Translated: CASSEGRDGEAFF.

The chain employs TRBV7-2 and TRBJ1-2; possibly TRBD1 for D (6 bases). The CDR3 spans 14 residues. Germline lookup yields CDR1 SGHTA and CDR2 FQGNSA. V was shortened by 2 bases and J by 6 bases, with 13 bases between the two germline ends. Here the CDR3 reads CASSLSRTADGYTF. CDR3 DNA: TGTGCCAGCAGCTTAAGTAGGACAGCGGATGGCTACACCTTC.

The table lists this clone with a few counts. The CDR3 nucleotides are TGTGCCAGCAGCTTAGGGAGGGAGGCTATCTATGGCTACACCTTC. It codes for CASSLGREAIYGYTF. This sequence joins TRBV7-9 and TRBJ1-2; D is undetermined. Germline CDR1 reads SEHNR; CDR2 reads FQNEAQ (reference sequence). The CDR3 is 15 residues long. Trimming removed 1 base at V and 4 bases at J, with 13 bases between.

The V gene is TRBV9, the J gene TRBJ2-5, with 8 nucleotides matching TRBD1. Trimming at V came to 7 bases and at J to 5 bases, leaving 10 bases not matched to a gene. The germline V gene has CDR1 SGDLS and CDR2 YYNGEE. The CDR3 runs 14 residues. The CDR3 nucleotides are TGTGCCAGCTCCGGGACAGGTCTTTCGGAGACCCAGTACTTC. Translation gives CASSGTGLSETQYF.

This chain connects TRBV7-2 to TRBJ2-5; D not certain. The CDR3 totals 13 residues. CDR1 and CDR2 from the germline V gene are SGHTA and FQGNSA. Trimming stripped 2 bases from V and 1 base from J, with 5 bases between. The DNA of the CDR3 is TGTGCCAGCAGCTTACCGGTCCAAGAGACCCAGTACTTC. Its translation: CASSLPVQETQYF.

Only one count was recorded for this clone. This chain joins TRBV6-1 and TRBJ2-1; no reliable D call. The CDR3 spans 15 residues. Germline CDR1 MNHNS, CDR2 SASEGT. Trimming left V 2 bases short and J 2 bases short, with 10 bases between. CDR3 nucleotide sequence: TGTGCCAGCAGTGAATCGGGTGGAGCCTACAATGAGCAGTTCTTC. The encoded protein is CASSESGGAYNEQFF.

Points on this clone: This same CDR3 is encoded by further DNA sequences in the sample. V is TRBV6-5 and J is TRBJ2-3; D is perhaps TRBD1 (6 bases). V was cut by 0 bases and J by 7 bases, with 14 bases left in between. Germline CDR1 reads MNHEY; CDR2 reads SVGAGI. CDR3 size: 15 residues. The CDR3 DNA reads TGTGCCAGCAGTTACTCCGGGCAGGGGCTAAATACGCAGTATTTT. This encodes CASSYSGQGLNTQYF.

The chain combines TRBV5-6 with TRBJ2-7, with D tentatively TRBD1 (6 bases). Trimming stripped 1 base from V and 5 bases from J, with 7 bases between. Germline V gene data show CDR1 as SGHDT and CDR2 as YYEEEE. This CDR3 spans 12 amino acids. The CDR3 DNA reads TGTGCCAGCAGCTTGACAGGGAACGAGCAGTACTTC. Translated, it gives CASSLTGNEQYF.

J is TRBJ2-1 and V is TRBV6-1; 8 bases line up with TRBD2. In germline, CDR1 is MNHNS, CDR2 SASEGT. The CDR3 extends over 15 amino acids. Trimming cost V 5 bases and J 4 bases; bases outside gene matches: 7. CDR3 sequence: CASSSPGGPYNEQFF. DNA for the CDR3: TGTGCCAGCAGTTCCCCGGGGGGGCCGTACAATGAGCAGTTCTTC.